The 4 T cell receptor beta chains listed next were all sequenced from one sample in a study of spatial heterogeneity in lung cancer. Time point of the sample: blood at routine non-recurrence follow-up after resection. Whole RNA from tumor, nontumor lung or frozen PBMC was sequenced unsorted. MiXCR was run by TCRdb on the 5' RACE reads, yielding one entry per CDR3 protein. The sample has around 47,000 distinct CDR3 sequences, 6% to 8.5% seen once. The starting material was PBMCs, obtained at follow-up. Receptors were obtained from a female donor with early-stage non-small cell lung cancer.

This chain links TRBV20-1 with TRBJ2-1, with 7 bases lining up with TRBD1. J was trimmed by 8 bases and V by 0 bases; bases with no gene match: 1. Germline CDR1 DFQATT, CDR2 SNEGSKA (reference sequence). The CDR3 is 12 residues long. CDR3 amino acids: CSARDQGDEQFF. The CDR3 coding sequence is TGCAGTGCTAGAGATCAGGGGGATGAGCAGTTCTTC.

This clonotype occurred many times. V usage is TRBV25-1 and J usage is TRBJ1-1; D gene unclear. The CDR3 is 12 amino acids. The V and J ends lost 4 bases and 1 base respectively, with 4 bases between them. The germline V gene encodes CDR1 MGHDK and CDR2 SYGVNS. The CDR3 bases are TGTGCCAGCAGTGGGCCGAACACTGAAGCTTTCTTT. This translates into CASSGPNTEAFF.

This clonotype has only a few counts. J is TRBJ2-1 and V is TRBV4-3; 8 bases map to TRBD2. The germline V gene has CDR1 LGHNA and CDR2 YSLEER. This CDR3 contains 16 residues. The V gene end was trimmed by 4 bases and the J gene end by 5 bases; junction bases not matched to a gene: 10. CDR3 protein: CASSRSMMRGDNEQFF. The CDR3 DNA sequence: TGCGCCAGCAGCCGATCGATGATGCGGGGGGACAATGAGCAGTTCTTC.

This sequence joins TRBV12-3 or TRBV12-4 and TRBJ1-1, with D hard to call. V was clipped by 5 bases and J by 1 base, with 14 bases between them. The CDR3 is 15 residues long. The CDR3 sequence is CASSIRGRGNTEAFF. CDR3 coding DNA: TGTGCCAGCAGTATCCGCGGACGAGGGAACACTGAAGCTTTCTTT.